The TCR beta chain under discussion was sequenced for a study of T cell responses to AZD1222 COVID-19 vaccine. For the study at large: Analyses pooled second doses at about 4 or about 12 weeks.

Method: immunoSEQ multiplex PCR; TCRdb's copy keeps in-frame clones and lacks some. The data contain about 110,000 clones, more than 70% of them seen just once; the ten biggest clones take up about 3.5%. This clonotype was obtained from an adult in good health. The source was peripheral blood, collected on day 0 of AZD1222 vaccination.

In DNA form, the CDR3 reads TGCGCCAGCAGCTTGGGACAGGGGGAGACAGATACGCAGTATTTT. As protein: CASSLGQGETDTQYF. The gene calls are TRBV5-1 and TRBJ2-3; 9 bases fit TRBD1. Per germline, CDR1 SGHRS and CDR2 YFSETQ. CDR3 length: 15 amino acids. Trimming took 0 bases from V and 3 from J; bases not matched to a gene: 2.